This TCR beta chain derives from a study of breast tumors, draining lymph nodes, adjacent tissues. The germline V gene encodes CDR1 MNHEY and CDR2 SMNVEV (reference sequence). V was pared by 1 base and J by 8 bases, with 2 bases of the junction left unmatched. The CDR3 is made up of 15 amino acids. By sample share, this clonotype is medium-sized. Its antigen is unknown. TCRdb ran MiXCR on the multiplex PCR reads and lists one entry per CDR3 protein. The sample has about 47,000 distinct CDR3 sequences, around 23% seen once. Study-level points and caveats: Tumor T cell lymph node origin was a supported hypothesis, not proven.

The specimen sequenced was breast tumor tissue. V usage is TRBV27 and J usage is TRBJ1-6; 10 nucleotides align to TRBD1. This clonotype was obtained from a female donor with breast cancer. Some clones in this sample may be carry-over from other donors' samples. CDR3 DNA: TGTGCCAGCAGTTTATTGGGACAGGGGCATTCACCCCTCCACTTT. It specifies CASSLLGQGHSPLHF.